The 29 T cell receptor beta chains given below trace back to one sample, sequenced in a study of CD8+CD57+ T cells in acquired aplastic anemia. All patients picked for sequencing had shown, by flow cytometry, an expansion of CD8+CD57+ cells. Profiling of TCR beta VDJ combinations and CDR3 sequences used genomic DNA as template. TCRdb reprocessed the reads via MiXCR and lists one record per CDR3 protein. The sample carries 250,000 to 300,000 distinct CDR3 sequences, 50% to 65% recorded once. Sequenced sample: sorted CD4+, CD8+, or CD8+CD57+ T cells (not recorded which) from PBMCs. These receptors came from a human donor with aplastic anemia.

The chain is built from TRBV10-3 and TRBJ2-3; TRBD2 matches at 14 bases. J was trimmed by 2 bases and V by 6 bases; bases with no gene match: 7. Germline values: CDR1 ENHRY, CDR2 SYGVKD. The CDR3 extends over 17 amino acids. Here the CDR3 reads CAIRGTSGGQYTDTQYF. CDR3 bases: TGTGCCATCAGGGGGACTAGCGGGGGCCAATACACAGATACGCAGTATTTT.

J is TRBJ2-2 and V is TRBV12-3 or TRBV12-4, with no clear D. This CDR3 is 12 amino acids long. Deletions cut 8 bases from V and 6 bases from J, with 10 bases between. The CDR3 nucleotides are TGTGCCAGCGGTCGCGGATCCGGGGAGCTGTTTTTT. Protein: CASGRGSGELFF.

This chain uses TRBV20-1 with TRBJ2-1; TRBD2 matches at 11 bases. After removal of 6 bases from V and 3 bases from J, the junction contained 7 bases not matched to a gene. Germline V CDR1 and CDR2: DFQATT, SNEGSKA (reference sequence). This CDR3 contains 15 residues. For the CDR3, the DNA is TGCAGTGCCCAACCGACTAGCGGGATCTACAATGAGCAGTTCTTC. Amino acids: CSAQPTSGIYNEQFF.

The DNA of the CDR3 is TGTGCCAGCAGTTACTCCAGGCTCGGGACAGGGCTGACACGGCCCCAGCATTTT. It specifies CASSYSRLGTGLTRPQHF. The chain links TRBV6-1 to TRBJ1-5; 9 bases match TRBD1. Germline V gene lookup returns CDR1 MNHNS and CDR2 SASEGT. CDR3 length equals 18 residues. V lost 5 bases to trimming and J lost 9 bases; unmatched junction nucleotides: 20.

In this sample, this clonotype turned up a few times. It may be a read error: a sequence one base away is much more abundant. The gene calls are TRBV20-1 and TRBJ1-2; the D gene is possibly TRBD1 (5 bases). CDR1 is DFQATT and CDR2 is SNEGSKA in the germline V gene (reference sequence). Trimming shortened V by 0 bases and J by 2 bases, and 13 bases separated the two germline ends. The CDR3 consists of 15 residues. The CDR3 reads CSARDKRQRNYGYTF. The CDR3 coding sequence is TGCAGTGCTAGAGATAAAAGACAGCGGAACTATGGCTACACCTTC.

This clonotype was detected many times. The rearrangement joins TRBV12-5 to TRBJ2-6; D ambiguous. Germline V gene sequence: CDR1 LGHNT, CDR2 FRNRAP. Trimming stripped 5 bases from V and 0 bases from J, with 14 bases between. The CDR3 length is 17 residues. The CDR3 loop reads CASGRGQVVSGANVLTF. DNA of the CDR3: TGTGCTAGTGGTCGTGGGCAGGTCGTCTCTGGGGCCAACGTCCTGACTTTC. Together with reference TRBV12-5 and TRBJ2-6, the CDR3 gives the full variable domain: DARVTQTPRHKVTEMGQEVTMRCQPILGHNTVFWYRQTMMQGLELLAYFRNRAPLDDSGMPKDRFSAEMPDATLATLKIQPSEPRDSAVYFCASGRGQVVSGANVLTFGAGSRLTVL.

The CDR3 DNA reads TGCGCCAGCAGCTTGATGGCATCAGGGAATTCACCCCTCCACTTT. Its protein is CASSLMASGNSPLHF. The chain combines TRBV5-1 with TRBJ1-6; the D gene is possibly TRBD1 (5 bases). V gave up 1 base and J gave up 7 bases, with 12 bases separating them. Germline CDR1 reads SGHRS; CDR2 reads YFSETQ. CDR3 length: 15 residues.

This clonotype has at least ten counts. The chain recombines TRBV20-1 with TRBJ1-1, with 7 bases fitting TRBD1. CDR1 and CDR2 (germline): DFQATT, SNEGSKA (reference sequence). V gave up 2 bases and J gave up 3 bases; unmatched junction bases: 0. The CDR3 contains 12 residues. The CDR3 nucleotides read TGCAGTGCTAGAACAGGGGACACTGAAGCTTTCTTT. Translating gives CSARTGDTEAFF.

This clonotype was found many times. V usage is TRBV5-1 and J usage is TRBJ2-1; 8 bases match TRBD2. V lost 4 bases to trimming and J lost 2 bases; unmatched junction nucleotides: 2. The germline CDR1 and CDR2 sequences are SGHRS and YFSETQ. The CDR3 has 14 amino acids. The CDR3 DNA reads TGCGCCAGCAGCCCCGGGGGGGCCTACAATGAGCAGTTCTTC. Translated: CASSPGGAYNEQFF.

V and J are TRBV29-1 and TRBJ2-1, with 8 bases matching TRBD1. V shed 5 bases and J 9 bases; nucleotides not matched to a gene: 3. The V gene's germline CDR1 is SQVTM and CDR2 ANQGSEA. This CDR3 spans 11 amino acids. As DNA, the CDR3 is TGCAGCGTTCAGGGGGCAAGTGAGCAGTTCTTC. It specifies CSVQGASEQFF.

At least ten counts were recorded for this clonotype. The chain has TRBV7-9 and TRBJ2-2; D tentatively fits TRBD1 or TRBD2 (5 bases each). Trimming removed 1 base from V and 0 bases from J, with 18 bases in between. The CDR3 runs 19 residues. CDR1 is SEHNR and CDR2 is FQNEAQ in the germline V gene (reference sequence). CDR3 bases: TGTGCCAGCAGCTTAGTTTTCGGGGCAGCGGAAGCGAACACCGGGGAGCTGTTTTTT. Its protein product is CASSLVFGAAEANTGELFF.

This rearrangement joins TRBV2 to TRBJ1-1; D possibly corresponds to TRBD1 (6 bases). Deletions cut 1 base from V and 8 bases from J, with 8 bases between. The germline V gene encodes CDR1 SNHLY and CDR2 FYNNEI. The length of the CDR3 is 12 residues. The CDR3 sequence: CASSEDGTEAFF. For the CDR3, the DNA is TGTGCCAGCAGTGAAGATGGGACAGAAGCTTTCTTT.

The chain uses TRBV29-1 and TRBJ2-2; a weak D match, TRBD1 (6 bases). The germline V and J ends were trimmed by 1 base and 4 bases, with 10 bases remaining between them. Germline CDR1 and CDR2: SQVTM and ANQGSEA. This CDR3 spans 14 amino acids. CDR3 sequence reads: CSVEAGVGTGELFF. CDR3 DNA: TGCAGCGTTGAAGCAGGGGTAGGCACCGGGGAGCTGTTTTTT.

V gene TRBV6-6 combines with J gene TRBJ1-1, with no clear D. Trimming took 1 base from V and 7 from J, leaving 10 bases between them. Germline CDR1 and CDR2: MNHNY and SVGAGI (reference sequence). The CDR3 is 13 amino acids. CDR3 DNA sequence: TGTGCCAGCAGTTACTGGGCAGCCAGTGAAGCTTTCTTT. Amino acid sequence: CASSYWAASEAFF.

In this sample, this clonotype turned up many times. The chain combines TRBV7-9 with TRBJ2-5; 14 nucleotides align to TRBD2. Trimming took 5 bases from V and 4 from J; bases not matched to a gene: 3. The CDR3 runs 15 residues. CDR1 and CDR2 (germline): SEHNR, FQNEAQ (reference sequence). Written as DNA, the CDR3 is TGTGCCAGCAGCATAGGGACTAGCGGGGGAGAGACCCAGTACTTC. Translated, it gives CASSIGTSGGETQYF. The full variable domain, its missing parts supplied by reference TRBV7-9 and TRBJ2-5, is DTGVSQNPRHKITKRGQNVTFRCDPISEHNRLYWYRQTLGQGPEFLTYFQNEAQLEKSRLLSDRFSAERPKGSFSTLEIQRTEQGDSAMYLCASSIGTSGGETQYFGPGTRLLVL.

Ten or more counts support this clonotype. This chain joins TRBV6-6 and TRBJ2-5; the D is unclear. Germline lookup yields CDR1 MNHNY and CDR2 SVGAGI (reference sequence). Trimming removed 9 bases from V and 1 base from J, with 12 bases in between. This CDR3 has 13 amino acids. The CDR3 DNA reads as TGTGCCAGTGGACCCCTCGTCCAAGAGACCCAGTACTTC. Translation gives CASGPLVQETQYF.

The chain has TRBV29-1 and TRBJ2-3; 9 nucleotides match TRBD2. J was trimmed by 3 bases and V by 7 bases; bases with no gene match: 11. CDR3 length: 15 amino acids. CDR1 SQVTM and CDR2 ANQGSEA come from the germline V gene. The CDR3 here is CSAGEASGNTDTQYF. The CDR3 DNA reads as TGCAGCGCCGGGGAGGCTAGCGGGAATACAGATACGCAGTATTTT.

There are many counts of this clonotype. The chain uses TRBV6-5 and TRBJ1-2; the D gene is possibly TRBD1 (5 bases). Trimming took 5 bases from V and 4 from J, leaving 20 bases between them. The CDR3 runs to 16 residues. CDR1 and CDR2 (germline): MNHEY, SVGAGI. CDR3 amino acids: CASSSPGLSGSYGYTF. In DNA form, the CDR3 reads TGTGCCAGCAGTAGCCCGGGACTCTCGGGTAGCTATGGCTACACCTTC.

V and J are TRBV7-9 and TRBJ2-3; the match to TRBD2 covers 10 bases. The germline V gene has CDR1 SEHNR and CDR2 FQNEAQ (reference sequence). J was trimmed by 3 bases and V by 4 bases; bases with no gene match: 4. The CDR3 runs to 15 residues. DNA of the CDR3: TGTGCCAGCAGCTCAAGCGGGGGGGAAACAGATACGCAGTATTTT. Its translation is CASSSSGGETDTQYF.

The rearrangement links TRBV10-1 to TRBJ2-1, with D possibly TRBD2 on 5 matching bases. This CDR3 is 16 amino acids long. Trimming left V 4 bases short and J 7 bases short, with 20 bases between. CDR1 and CDR2 from the germline V gene are WNHNN and SYGVQD (reference sequence). In DNA form, the CDR3 reads TGCGCCAGCAGTGTCGGCGGAGGCCGGTTGTGGAATGAGCAGTTCTTC. Its translation is CASSVGGGRLWNEQFF.

The chain employs TRBV7-2 and TRBJ2-2; tentative D call: TRBD2 (7 bases). Germline loops: CDR1 SGHTA, CDR2 FQGNSA. The CDR3 length is 17 residues. The V gene lost 0 bases and the J gene lost 4 bases, with 15 bases spanning the gap. CDR3 amino acids: CASSLAQWGGRTGELFF. The CDR3 coding sequence is TGTGCCAGCAGCTTAGCCCAGTGGGGGGGCCGCACCGGGGAGCTGTTTTTT.

The chain employs TRBV5-1 and TRBJ2-2, with 8 bases matching TRBD1. Looked up from germline, CDR1 is SGHRS and CDR2 is YFSETQ. The trim removed 0 bases at V and 6 bases at J, leaving 7 bases unmatched. CDR3 size: 16 residues. DNA of the CDR3: TGCGCCAGCAGCTTGGGGGAAACAGGGGGATCCGGGGAGCTGTTTTTT. Protein product: CASSLGETGGSGELFF.

This chain joins TRBV12-3 or TRBV12-4 and TRBJ2-6, with D possibly TRBD1 on 5 matching bases. The germline V and J ends were trimmed by 6 bases and 0 bases, with 9 bases remaining between them. CDR3 length: 15 residues. CDR3 region: CASRDTNSGANVLTF. CDR3 bases: TGTGCCAGCAGGGACACGAACTCTGGGGCCAACGTCCTGACTTTC.

This chain joins TRBV2 and TRBJ2-7; possible D gene TRBD1, 6 bases. V lost 3 bases and J 0 bases, leaving 12 bases between the germline ends. The CDR3 has 15 residues. The V gene's germline CDR1 is SNHLY and CDR2 FYNNEI. CDR3 region: CASSEETGGSYEQYF. The CDR3 nucleotides read TGTGCCAGCAGTGAGGAGACAGGAGGCTCCTACGAGCAGTACTTC. Variable domain in full (rest from reference TRBV2 and TRBJ2-7): EPEVTQTPSHQVTQMGQEVILRCVPISNHLYFYWYRQILGQKVEFLVSFYNNEISEKSEIFDDQFSVERPDGSNFTLKIRSTKLEDSAMYFCASSEETGGSYEQYFGPGTRLTVT.

The chain joins TRBV4-1 to TRBJ2-1; 11 nucleotides align to TRBD2. Germline V CDR1 and CDR2: MGHRA, YSYEKL. This CDR3 contains 18 residues. After removal of 2 bases from V and 4 bases from J, the junction contained 10 bases not matched to a gene. CDR3 protein: CASSQTPWLAGGYNEQFF. The CDR3 coding sequence is TGCGCCAGCAGCCAAACCCCGTGGCTAGCGGGAGGTTACAATGAGCAGTTCTTC.

The CDR3 sequence: CASSEERGWAFF. CDR3 sequence (DNA): TGCGCCAGCAGTGAAGAAAGGGGTTGGGCTTTCTTT. The V call is TRBV10-2, the J call TRBJ1-1; D may be TRBD1 (5 bases). Germline-derived CDR1 and CDR2 are WSHSY and SAAADI. The CDR3 extends over 12 amino acids. V gave up 3 bases and J gave up 11 bases, with 13 bases separating them.

This clonotype has a handful of counts. The chain has TRBV12-3 or TRBV12-4 and TRBJ2-1; TRBD1 might be the D (6 bases). V lost 1 base, J lost 15 bases, and 10 bases lay in between. There are 11 residues in the CDR3. The CDR3 nucleotides read TGTGCCAGCAGTTTAGGTACAGGGCCGTTCTTC. Protein: CASSLGTGPFF.

V is TRBV12-3 or TRBV12-4 and J is TRBJ1-4, with 8 nucleotides matching TRBD1. The ends lost 5 bases at V and 4 bases at J; junction bases unmatched: 9. CDR3 length equals 16 residues. The DNA for the CDR3 is TGTGCCAGCAGTACCCAAGGGACAGGCAATAATGAAAAACTGTTTTTT. The encoded protein is CASSTQGTGNNEKLFF.

In its sample, this clonotype was seen once. The rearrangement links TRBV9 to TRBJ2-1, with 14 bases matching TRBD2. Germline CDR1 is SGDLS and CDR2 is YYNGEE. With 3 bases clipped from V and 9 bases from J, the junction kept 8 bases outside the gene matches. CDR3 size: 16 residues. CDR3 DNA sequence: TGTGCCAGCAGCGCCTCCGGGACTAGCGGGAGCCCTGAGCAGTTCTTC. Amino acids: CASSASGTSGSPEQFF.